This T cell receptor (beta chain) was found in a study of CD4 T cells in relation to SARS-CoV-2 and coronaviruses. Study observations and caveats: Each donor contributed either pre-pandemic or post-infection samples, not both.

The unexposed donors gave CD4+ T cells in about 2011-2019, prior to COVID-19. Isolation of CD4+ T cells took place after around 11 days in culture. In regard to this clone: Its antigen is as yet unknown.

The assay was immunoSEQ multiplex PCR, and TCRdb's table has in-frame clones only and misses some. The sample includes about 25,000 clones, 78% of them seen just once. V lost 3 bases and J lost 4; bases outside the gene matches: 8. CDR1 and CDR2 (germline): WSHSY, SAAADI. This CDR3 has 16 residues. The clonotype was recovered from a human donor in good health. The chain is built from TRBV10-2 and TRBJ2-1; 8 bases map to TRBD2. The sequencing sample was made of CD4+ T cells from PBMCs, cultured in vitro. CDR3 amino acids: CASSESGSGRYNEQFF. The CDR3 DNA reads as TGCGCCAGCAGTGAAAGTGGAAGCGGGAGATACAATGAGCAGTTCTTC.